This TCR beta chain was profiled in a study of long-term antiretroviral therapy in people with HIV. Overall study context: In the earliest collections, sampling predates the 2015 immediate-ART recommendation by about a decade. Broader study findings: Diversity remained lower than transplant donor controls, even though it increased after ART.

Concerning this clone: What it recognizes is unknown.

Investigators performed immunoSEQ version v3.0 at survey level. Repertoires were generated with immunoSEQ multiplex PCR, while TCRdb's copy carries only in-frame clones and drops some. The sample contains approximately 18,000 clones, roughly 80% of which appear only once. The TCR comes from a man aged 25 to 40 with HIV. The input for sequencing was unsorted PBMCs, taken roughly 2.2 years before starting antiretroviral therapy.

CDR3 coding DNA: TGTGCCAGCAGCAAAGCGCAAAGTCAAGAAAAACTCTACGAGCAGTACTTC. It codes for CASSKAQSQEKLYEQYF. The V and J genes are TRBV21-1 and TRBJ2-7; TRBD2 was called by the table and not checked on the DNA. TRBV21-1 is a recognized pseudogene. The CDR3 consists of 17 residues.